This T cell receptor beta chain emerged from a study of low-dose radiotherapy and immunotherapy resistance in tumors. On the study more broadly: Oral aspirin 300 mg was taken by patients daily for four cycles from cycle 1 day 1.

This clonotype was counted ten times or more. Time point meaning: before trial treatment. All of the donors were given nivolumab, ipilimumab, aspirin, low-dose cyclophosphamide and low-dose radiotherapy as part of RACIN, a single-arm trial. Eligibility required advanced solid tumors lacking tumor-infiltrating lymphocytes. This CDR3 is built from 16 residues. With 1 base clipped from V and 4 bases from J, the junction kept 2 bases outside the gene matches. Germline loops: CDR1 LGHNA, CDR2 YSLEER. TRAV and TRBV primers primed cDNA for both TCRalpha and TCRbeta. For amplifying TCRs, the PCR ran for about 22 cycles with Phusion, which was used together with a constant-region primer and the adapter on the V primers. In vitro transcription served to amplify the mRNA that had been isolated. TCRdb called the reads again in MiXCR, with one record for every CDR3 protein. The sample carries around 90,000 distinct CDR3 sequences, over 15% recorded once.

The chain carries TRBV4-3 and TRBJ2-1, with TRBD2 identical over 12 bases. The sequence was obtained from a male donor with prostate cancer. The material sequenced was PBMCs, taken before treatment. Here the CDR3 DNA reads TGCGCCAGCAGCCAAGCCGGACTAGCGGGGTACAATGAGCAGTTCTTC. This codes for CASSQAGLAGYNEQFF.